What follows are 19 T cell receptor beta chains derived from one specimen sequenced in a study of beta chain features in type 1 diabetes. General study points: Moderately but significantly shorter TCRB CDR3s were found in Type 1 diabetes patients in all four CD4+ subsets.

What these receptors recognize is not known. All of the isolated RNA was reverse transcribed, so expressed TCRB transcripts were sequenced. Assay used: immunoSEQ multiplex PCR; TCRdb lists only in-frame clones, some missing. This sample yields approximately 170,000 clones, of which around 7.8% are seen a single time; 0.94% belongs to the top ten. Material: central memory CD4+ T cells from blood. Receptor source: a woman in her 40s with type 1 diabetes.

The CDR3 sequence: CASSQQGRNTGELFF. CDR3 sequence (DNA): TGTGCCAGCAGCCAACAGGGGAGGAACACCGGGGAGCTGTTTTTT. The chain links TRBV9 to TRBJ2-2; 7 nucleotides line up with TRBD1. J gave up 1 base and V 4 bases, and 4 bases lay outside the gene matches. The germline V gene has CDR1 SGDLS and CDR2 YYNGEE. CDR3 length: 15 residues.

The chain has TRBV2 and TRBJ1-1, with D possibly matching TRBD1 (5 bases). Germline V lookup: CDR1 SNHLY, CDR2 FYNNEI. This CDR3 comprises 13 residues. V was cut by 9 bases and J by 1 base, with 12 bases left in between. CDR3 bases: TGTGCCAGTACCAGGGTTAGGAACACTGAAGCTTTCTTT. It translates to CASTRVRNTEAFF.

V and J are TRBV4-3 and TRBJ1-4; no firm D call. Germline CDR1 is LGHNA and CDR2 is YSLEER. V lost 4 bases and J 4 bases, leaving 10 bases between the germline ends. This CDR3 comprises 14 residues. Here the CDR3 DNA reads TGCGCCAGCAGCCTTGGGCACGGTAATGAAAAACTGTTTTTT. This sequence encodes CASSLGHGNEKLFF.

This clone has only a few counts. The chain carries TRBV7-3 and TRBJ2-1; 7 nucleotides align to TRBD1. Germline V gene data show CDR1 as SGHTA and CDR2 as FQGTGA. The CDR3 totals 17 residues. The V gene end was trimmed by 2 bases and the J gene end by 0 bases; junction bases not matched to a gene: 7. CDR3 protein: CASSLETGYSSYNEQFF. CDR3 DNA: TGTGCCAGCAGCTTAGAGACAGGGTACAGCTCCTACAATGAGCAGTTCTTC.

The chain uses TRBV28 and TRBJ2-7, with 9 bases fitting TRBD1. CDR3 length: 15 residues. Germline CDR1 is MDHEN and CDR2 is SYDVKM. V trimming: 4 bases; J trimming: 0 bases; junction bases outside the gene matches: 4. CDR3 residues: CASSSPGQGSYEQYF. In nucleotides, the CDR3 is TGTGCCAGCAGTTCCCCGGGACAGGGCTCCTACGAGCAGTACTTC.

This clone was seen only a few times. This chain uses TRBV6-6 with TRBJ2-2; D not certain. This CDR3 contains 13 residues. Germline CDR1 and CDR2: MNHNY and SVGAGI (reference sequence). V was pared by 6 bases and J by 5 bases, with 10 bases between. CDR3: CASRERMTGELFF. For the CDR3, the DNA is TGTGCCAGCAGGGAGAGAATGACCGGGGAGCTGTTTTTT.

There are a few counts of this clone. The chain couples TRBV14 to TRBJ2-3; 9 bases line up with TRBD1. J lost 3 bases, V lost 4 bases, and 5 bases had no gene match. Looked up from germline, CDR1 is SGHDN and CDR2 is FVKESK. CDR3 length: 15 residues. The CDR3, as DNA: TGTGCCAGCAGCCGACAGGGGGAGAGGACAGATACGCAGTATTTT. Its translation: CASSRQGERTDTQYF.

There are a few counts of this clone. CDR3 DNA: TGTGCCAGCAGCTGGACTAGCGGGAAATCCTGGAATGAGCAGTTCTTC. This codes for CASSWTSGKSWNEQFF. V and J are TRBV5-6 and TRBJ2-1, with 12 bases aligning to TRBD2. With V trimmed by 3 bases and J by 7 bases, 8 bases remained unmatched. This CDR3 has 16 residues. In germline, CDR1 is SGHDT, CDR2 YYEEEE.

This clone showed up just a few times. This rearrangement joins TRBV7-2 to TRBJ1-4; D might be TRBD1 (5 bases). Germline lookup yields CDR1 SGHTA and CDR2 FQGNSA. The CDR3 runs to 15 residues. Trimming pared 5 bases from V and 0 bases from J, leaving 10 bases between. The CDR3 region is CASSPDSTTNEKLFF. The CDR3 DNA sequence: TGTGCCAGCAGCCCCGACAGTACAACTAATGAAAAACTGTTTTTT.

This chain joins TRBV29-1 and TRBJ2-3; 10 bases map to TRBD1. The CDR3 runs to 16 residues. After removal of 6 bases from V and 2 bases from J, the junction contained 11 bases not matched to a gene. Germline lookup yields CDR1 SQVTM and CDR2 ANQGSEA. The CDR3 protein is CSVLLPGQGSTDTQYF. CDR3 DNA sequence: TGCAGCGTCCTCCTCCCGGGACAGGGGTCCACAGATACGCAGTATTTT.

This clone appeared a few times. The chain uses TRBV28 and TRBJ2-5; TRBD2 is a possible D gene (7 bases). The CDR3 runs 15 residues. V was trimmed by 5 bases and J by 5 bases, leaving 18 bases between them. From germline, CDR1 is MDHEN and CDR2 SYDVKM. The CDR3 spells CASSPPGGGGETQYF. The CDR3 DNA follows: TGTGCCAGCAGTCCCCCGGGCGGGGGCGGGGAGACCCAGTACTTC.

The chain couples TRBV28 to TRBJ1-2; tentatively, D is TRBD1 (5 bases). Trimming stripped 8 bases from V and 5 bases from J, with 12 bases between. Germline loops: CDR1 MDHEN, CDR2 SYDVKM. This CDR3 has 12 amino acids. Here the CDR3 reads CASALTEYGYTF. The CDR3 DNA reads as TGTGCCAGCGCCTTGACAGAATATGGCTACACCTTC.

This chain uses TRBV7-2 with TRBJ1-5, with a weak D call TRBD1 (5 bases). The CDR3 spans 15 residues. V lost 3 bases, J lost 3 bases, and 12 bases lay in between. Germline values: CDR1 SGHTA, CDR2 FQGNSA. In nucleotides, the CDR3 is TGTGCCAGCAGCTTGGGGCAGGGCCCCAATCAGCCCCAGCATTTT. Encoded protein: CASSLGQGPNQPQHF.

As for this clone: Other DNA sequences in the sample encode the same CDR3. CDR3 nucleotide sequence: TGTGCCAGCAGCCCCACATCTGGGGCCAACGTCCTGACTTTC. Its translation: CASSPTSGANVLTF. This rearrangement joins TRBV7-3 to TRBJ2-6, with D uncertain. Germline V gene lookup returns CDR1 SGHTA and CDR2 FQGTGA. The V gene lost 5 bases and the J gene lost 1 base, with 6 bases spanning the gap. This CDR3 is 14 amino acids long.

This chain links TRBV9 with TRBJ2-2; tentatively, D is TRBD2 (6 bases). The V end lost 4 bases, the J end lost 1 base, and 11 bases lay between the germline ends. Germline V CDR1 and CDR2: SGDLS, YYNGEE. The CDR3 has 15 amino acids. DNA for the CDR3: TGTGCCAGCAGCTCCCTGGGAGGGAACACCGGGGAGCTGTTTTTT. It codes for CASSSLGGNTGELFF.

The chain is built from TRBV19 and TRBJ1-1, with D possibly TRBD1 on 6 matching bases. Trimming removed 7 bases at V and 1 base at J, with 13 bases between. This CDR3 comprises 14 residues. The V gene's germline CDR1 is LNHDA and CDR2 SQIVND (reference sequence). The CDR3 DNA follows: TGTGCCAGTAATGAAGGGGGGGCGAACACTGAAGCTTTCTTT. Residues: CASNEGGANTEAFF.

This clone has a handful of counts. The chain employs TRBV11-2 and TRBJ1-1; D perhaps matches TRBD1 (5 bases). CDR1 and CDR2 from the germline V gene are SGHAT and FQNNGV. Trimming took 2 bases from V and 6 from J, leaving 16 bases between them. The CDR3 has 15 residues. CDR3 protein: CASSLRGLEGSEAFF. The DNA for the CDR3 is TGTGCCAGCAGCTTAAGGGGCCTGGAGGGCTCTGAAGCTTTCTTT.

This clone was detected a few times. The V gene is TRBV5-6, the J gene TRBJ1-5; possible D gene TRBD1, 5 bases. This CDR3 is built from 15 residues. CDR1 is SGHDT, CDR2 YYEEEE, per germline. V was clipped by 4 bases and J by 4 bases, with 15 bases between them. This CDR3 reads CASSAGPHGNQPQHF. The CDR3 nucleotides are TGTGCCAGCAGCGCGGGACCCCACGGGAATCAGCCCCAGCATTTT.

The chain has TRBV25-1 and TRBJ2-5; maybe TRBD2 (5 bases). With 0 bases removed from V and 1 base from J, the gap between germline ends came to 12 bases. Germline V gene sequence: CDR1 MGHDK, CDR2 SYGVNS. The CDR3 spans 16 residues. The CDR3: CASSEYWGSAQETQYF. CDR3 DNA sequence: TGTGCCAGCAGTGAATACTGGGGTAGCGCCCAAGAGACCCAGTACTTC.